This is a list of T cell receptor beta chains from one sample in a study of regulatory T cells in long-lasting Graves disease. TCRdb reprocessed the multiplex PCR reads via MiXCR and lists one record per CDR3 protein. The profile covers around 320,000 distinct CDR3 sequences, with approximately 15% appearing a single time and 30% taken by the ten largest. This same sample was also part of a study on T cells in Graves' hyperthyroidism and ophthalmopathy.

This material consisted of peripheral blood mononuclear cells (PBMCs), taken at new diagnosis, from a patient treated with antithyroid drugs. The receptors come from a man aged 35 to 55 with Graves disease. Each CDR3 is given with its conserved first and last residue. Each record gives: V gene, clone size, D gene, J gene, CDR3 DNA, CDR3 protein. A D gene is named only where the DNA matches it firmly. For some rows the clone size is stated as once, few or many, or as a class when expanded; others skip it.

v_gene: TRBV20-1
abundance: few
d_gene: TRBD2
j_gene: TRBJ2-7
CDR3nt: TGCAGTGCTACCACTAGCGGGGGGCTATACGAGCAGTACTTC
CDR3aa: CSATTSGGLYEQYF

v_gene: TRBV29-1
abundance: .
d_gene: TRBD1
j_gene: TRBJ2-7
CDR3nt: TGCAGCGGCGCAGGGGGCGCTTCCTACAATGAGCAGTACTTC
CDR3aa: CSGAGGASYNEQYF

v_gene: TRBV5-1
abundance: few
d_gene: TRBD1
j_gene: TRBJ1-1
CDR3nt: TGCGCCAGCAGCTTGCTAGGACAGGGGGCCACTGAAGCTTTCTTT
CDR3aa: CASSLLGQGATEAFF

v_gene: TRBV11-2
abundance: many
d_gene: .
j_gene: TRBJ2-3
CDR3nt: TGTGCCAGCAGCTTACCCCGACAGGCAGATACGCAGTATTTT
CDR3aa: CASSLPRQADTQYF

v_gene: TRBV6-1
abundance: .
d_gene: .
j_gene: TRBJ2-1
CDR3nt: TGTGCCAGCAGTGACTCAAGGGTAGGGAAGGGTGAGCAGTTCTTC
CDR3aa: CASSDSRVGKGEQFF

v_gene: TRBV20-1
abundance: many
d_gene: TRBD1
j_gene: TRBJ1-2
CDR3nt: TGCAGTGCTAAACGACAGGGAGAGTATCGGGGCTACACCTTC
CDR3aa: CSAKRQGEYRGYTF

v_gene: TRBV20-1
abundance: many
d_gene: .
j_gene: TRBJ1-1
CDR3nt: TGCAGTGCTAGGTTCGGGAGGCTCGGAGCTTTCTTT
CDR3aa: CSARFGRLGAFF

v_gene: TRBV5-1
abundance: .
d_gene: TRBD1
j_gene: TRBJ2-6
CDR3nt: TGCGCCAGCACTCTCACTACAGGGGTCTCTGGGGCCAACGTCCTGACTTTC
CDR3aa: CASTLTTGVSGANVLTF

v_gene: TRBV12-3/TRBV12-4
abundance: many
d_gene: TRBD1
j_gene: TRBJ1-1
CDR3nt: TGTGCCAGCGTTCGGGACAGTGGGACTGAAGCTTTCTTT
CDR3aa: CASVRDSGTEAFF

v_gene: TRBV9
abundance: many
d_gene: .
j_gene: TRBJ2-3
CDR3nt: TGTGCCAGCAGCGGAGATACGCAGTATTTT
CDR3aa: CASSGDTQYF

v_gene: TRBV7-9
abundance: many
d_gene: .
j_gene: TRBJ2-3
CDR3nt: TGTGCCAGCAGCTTAGTTCTGGGGGCGTCAGATACGCAGTATTTT
CDR3aa: CASSLVLGASDTQYF

v_gene: TRBV27
abundance: few
d_gene: .
j_gene: TRBJ2-7
CDR3nt: TGTGCCAGCAGTTCGAAACCCTCCTACGAGCAGTACTTC
CDR3aa: CASSSKPSYEQYF

v_gene: TRBV7-2
abundance: many
d_gene: TRBD1
j_gene: TRBJ2-3
CDR3nt: TGTGCCAGCAGGCCTGACAGGGGGGCAACAGATACGCAGTATTTT
CDR3aa: CASRPDRGATDTQYF

v_gene: TRBV18
abundance: many
d_gene: .
j_gene: TRBJ2-1
CDR3nt: TGTGCCAGCTCACCAAAGGGTCAAATAAACTTAAATGAGCAGTTCTTC
CDR3aa: CASSPKGQINLNEQFF

v_gene: TRBV30
abundance: .
d_gene: TRBD1
j_gene: TRBJ1-6
CDR3nt: TGTGCCTGGAGTACTTATGTGGGACAGGGGAATTCACCCCTCCACTTT
CDR3aa: CAWSTYVGQGNSPLHF

v_gene: TRBV29-1
abundance: few
d_gene: .
j_gene: TRBJ1-2
CDR3nt: TGCAGCGTTGAATCTCGGGACATCTCTCATGGCTACACCTTC
CDR3aa: CSVESRDISHGYTF

v_gene: TRBV7-2
abundance: many
d_gene: TRBD1
j_gene: TRBJ2-3
CDR3nt: TGTGCCAGCAGCTCGGACAGGACGAGCACAGATACGCAGTATTTT
CDR3aa: CASSSDRTSTDTQYF

v_gene: TRBV6-1
abundance: many
d_gene: .
j_gene: TRBJ1-2
CDR3nt: TGTGCCAGCAGACCAACCGGGTCCAACTATGGCTACACCTTC
CDR3aa: CASRPTGSNYGYTF

v_gene: TRBV5-1
abundance: few
d_gene: TRBD2
j_gene: TRBJ2-3
CDR3nt: TGCGCCAGCAGCTCGACTAGCCCCCCAGATACGCAGTATTTT
CDR3aa: CASSSTSPPDTQYF

v_gene: TRBV7-2
abundance: many
d_gene: TRBD2
j_gene: TRBJ2-3
CDR3nt: TGTGCCAGCAGCTTAGCGGTCGCGGGGGGGGCAACAGATACGCAGTATTTT
CDR3aa: CASSLAVAGGATDTQYF

v_gene: TRBV7-2
abundance: many
d_gene: .
j_gene: TRBJ2-5
CDR3nt: TGTGCCAGCGGGGAAGGGTACCAAGAGACCCAGTACTTC
CDR3aa: CASGEGYQETQYF

v_gene: TRBV28
abundance: many
d_gene: TRBD1
j_gene: TRBJ2-7
CDR3nt: TGTGCCAGCAGTTTCTTCCAGGGGGAAAGATCCTACGAGCAGTACTTC
CDR3aa: CASSFFQGERSYEQYF

v_gene: TRBV19
abundance: .
d_gene: .
j_gene: TRBJ2-7
CDR3nt: TGTGCCAGTAGTATCGCGGGGGCGATTACCTACGAGCAGTACTTC
CDR3aa: CASSIAGAITYEQYF

v_gene: TRBV3-1
abundance: few
d_gene: .
j_gene: TRBJ2-7
CDR3nt: TGTGCCAGCAGCCAAGGGCTCTCCCCTCCCTACGAGCAGTACTTC
CDR3aa: CASSQGLSPPYEQYF

v_gene: TRBV28
abundance: .
d_gene: .
j_gene: TRBJ1-5
CDR3nt: TGTACCAGCAGGCCGAACATCAATCAGCCCCAGCATTTT
CDR3aa: CTSRPNINQPQHF

v_gene: TRBV5-1
abundance: .
d_gene: TRBD1
j_gene: TRBJ1-1
CDR3nt: TGCGCCAGCAACCGGGACAGGGGGCGGAACACTGAAGCTTTCTTT
CDR3aa: CASNRDRGRNTEAFF

v_gene: TRBV20-1
abundance: few
d_gene: .
j_gene: TRBJ2-7
CDR3nt: TGCAGTGCTAGGCCCGGGACTCGACCCTCCTACGAGCAGTACTTC
CDR3aa: CSARPGTRPSYEQYF

v_gene: TRBV5-1
abundance: few
d_gene: .
j_gene: TRBJ2-5
CDR3nt: TGCGCCACCTCTTCGACCCCCCAAGAGACCCAGTACTTC
CDR3aa: CATSSTPQETQYF

v_gene: TRBV5-1
abundance: many
d_gene: TRBD1
j_gene: TRBJ1-2
CDR3nt: TGCGCCAGCAGTCTCGGCCAGGGGGCAAGTGGCTACACCTTC
CDR3aa: CASSLGQGASGYTF

v_gene: TRBV5-1
abundance: many
d_gene: .
j_gene: TRBJ1-4
CDR3nt: TGCGCCAGCAGCTCGCAGGGTTTCGGTAATGAAAAACTGTTTTTT
CDR3aa: CASSSQGFGNEKLFF

v_gene: TRBV5-1
abundance: many
d_gene: TRBD2
j_gene: TRBJ2-3
CDR3nt: TGCGCCAGCAGCTCCAGCGGGACTAGCCTGAATACGCAGTATTTT
CDR3aa: CASSSSGTSLNTQYF

v_gene: TRBV3-1
abundance: once
d_gene: TRBD1
j_gene: TRBJ2-1
CDR3nt: TGTGCCAGCAGCCTCCTCGGGACAGGGGCCTACAATGAGCAGTTCTTC
CDR3aa: CASSLLGTGAYNEQFF

v_gene: TRBV5-1
abundance: few
d_gene: .
j_gene: TRBJ2-2
CDR3nt: TGCGCCAGCAGCGCGCTTCTTAACACCGGGGAGCTGTTTTTT
CDR3aa: CASSALLNTGELFF

v_gene: TRBV28
abundance: .
d_gene: TRBD1
j_gene: TRBJ2-3
CDR3nt: TGTGCCAGCAGGCCTAACCGGGACAGGGTCGTAGATACGCAGTATTTT
CDR3aa: CASRPNRDRVVDTQYF

v_gene: TRBV2
abundance: many
d_gene: .
j_gene: TRBJ1-6
CDR3nt: TGTGCCACCTCAGACCCACCTGGAACCCTCCACTTT
CDR3aa: CATSDPPGTLHF

v_gene: TRBV20-1
abundance: .
d_gene: TRBD1
j_gene: TRBJ1-3
CDR3nt: TGCAGTGCGAGGGACAGGGAATTTGTTGGAAACACCATATATTTT
CDR3aa: CSARDREFVGNTIYF

v_gene: TRBV25-1
abundance: .
d_gene: TRBD1
j_gene: TRBJ2-7
CDR3nt: TGTGCCAGCAGTCTTCAAGGGGGCGTTAGAAACGAGCAGTACTTC
CDR3aa: CASSLQGGVRNEQYF

v_gene: TRBV10-3
abundance: many
d_gene: .
j_gene: TRBJ2-7
CDR3nt: TGTGCCATCAGTGAACACAGGGATCTTCCTTACGAGCAGTACTTC
CDR3aa: CAISEHRDLPYEQYF

v_gene: TRBV28
abundance: many
d_gene: .
j_gene: TRBJ2-1
CDR3nt: TGTGCCAGCAGCGGGGGAGGCCTCTCCTACAATGAGCAGTTCTTC
CDR3aa: CASSGGGLSYNEQFF

v_gene: TRBV5-1
abundance: few
d_gene: TRBD2
j_gene: TRBJ2-3
CDR3nt: TGCGCCAGCAGCCACTTGACTAGCCGGGCCCCCACAGATACGCAGTATTTT
CDR3aa: CASSHLTSRAPTDTQYF

v_gene: TRBV7-8
abundance: many
d_gene: .
j_gene: TRBJ2-1
CDR3nt: TGTGCCAGCACCCGGGGGAGAAGCTCCTACAATGAGCAGTTCTTC
CDR3aa: CASTRGRSSYNEQFF

v_gene: TRBV7-8
abundance: many
d_gene: TRBD1
j_gene: TRBJ2-5
CDR3nt: TGTGCCACCAGGACAGGGTCATTAGAGACCCAGTACTTC
CDR3aa: CATRTGSLETQYF

v_gene: TRBV28
abundance: many
d_gene: .
j_gene: TRBJ2-3
CDR3nt: TGTGCCAGCAGCCGAACAGGGCCCAATACGCAGTATTTT
CDR3aa: CASSRTGPNTQYF

v_gene: TRBV6-2/TRBV6-3
abundance: .
d_gene: .
j_gene: TRBJ1-1
CDR3nt: TGTGCCAGCAGTTCCCACTCGGAGATCCTATCGGGAGAAGCTTTCTTT
CDR3aa: CASSSHSEILSGEAFF

v_gene: TRBV6-1
abundance: many
d_gene: .
j_gene: TRBJ1-6
CDR3nt: TGTGCCAGCAGTGAACTCAGGACGCCTTCACCCCTCCACTTT
CDR3aa: CASSELRTPSPLHF

v_gene: TRBV11-1
abundance: many
d_gene: .
j_gene: TRBJ2-1
CDR3nt: TGTGCCAGCAGCTTAGGTGCTGAGCAGTTCTTC
CDR3aa: CASSLGAEQFF

v_gene: TRBV4-2
abundance: many
d_gene: TRBD2
j_gene: TRBJ2-3
CDR3nt: TGTGCCAGCAGCCAGGCCGGACTAGCGGTGATCCGGGGAGATACGCAGTATTTT
CDR3aa: CASSQAGLAVIRGDTQYF

v_gene: TRBV7-9
abundance: few
d_gene: .
j_gene: TRBJ1-2
CDR3nt: TGTGCCAGCAGCGCAAGGGGCCATGGCTACACCTTC
CDR3aa: CASSARGHGYTF

v_gene: TRBV6-1
abundance: many
d_gene: .
j_gene: TRBJ2-3
CDR3nt: TGTGCCAGCACGGCCAATGGGGCAGATACGCAGTATTTT
CDR3aa: CASTANGADTQYF

v_gene: TRBV2
abundance: many
d_gene: .
j_gene: TRBJ1-4
CDR3nt: TGTGCCAGCACGGGACAAACTAATGAAAAACTGTTTTTT
CDR3aa: CASTGQTNEKLFF